This TCR beta chain was captured by sequencing in a study of blood T cell repertoires in COVID-19 (dated by TCRdb to the early 2020s). With regard to the full study: Samples covering the acute and convalescent phases of COVID-19 were provided by collaborators in the United States, Italy and Spain. The prospective study material was composed of cDNA or gDNA derived from T cells, B-cell-depleted T cells, or PBMCs. Subjects who had been exposed to COVID-19, were actively infected with it, or had recovered from it provided the deeply sampled blood TCRbeta repertoires that made up the dataset. The repertoires were released in a freely available public database meant as a resource for research on the immune response to SARS-CoV-2. Samples came from the ongoing ImmuneRACE study (first 160 participants) plus 1,254 subjects from 6 global collaborators. Nearly every sample came with metadata listing a de-identified subject ID, COVID-19 status, age in years and sex. HLA class I and class II types, where available, came from metadata supplied by the sample provider rather than from assay-based typing. Study-wide findings and limitations: Clinical and demographic metadata were provided uncurated, with the amount varying by source and participant.

The immunoSEQ Assay, a bias-controlled multiplex PCR, was used to amplify TCRbeta CDR3 regions from genomic DNA. The paper's data handling went like this. The number of nucleated cells in each sample was estimated by amplification of reference gene primers within the assay. Sequence reads were collapsed and filtered to measure the absolute abundance of every unique TCRbeta CDR3 rearrangement. Productive Simpson clonality was computed per sample as the square root of Simpson's diversity index over productive rearrangements. The source is immuneACCESS, and TCRdb retained only in-frame sequences with V and J called. Part of the clones is not carried over; for the studies checked, unresolved V genes explain less than half of this, and the remainder is unexplained. The V and J calls and the clone size are those of that table, but D and trimming were determined from the DNA. Recorded for this sample are roughly 170,000 clones; roughly nine tenths of them occurred a single time. Together, the top ten hold about a fifth of the sample.

At the junction V is shortened by 2 bases and J by 7 bases, with 10 bases in between. The CDR1 and CDR2 encoded by the germline V gene are SGHRS and YFSETQ. CDR3 length: 13 amino acids, cysteine to phenylalanine. Just CDR3 DNA is preserved here, 39 bases in frame from base 1. On this clone itself: Its binding antigen is unknown. No much larger clonotype is one base removed from it; base qualities were not supplied.

The collaborating institutions used their own protocols to collect whole blood in K2EDTA tubes. Collaborator samples were shipped for TCRbeta analysis as frozen whole blood, isolated PBMCs, or DNA extracted from either sample type. The chain was built from TRBV5-1 and TRBJ1-5, with a weak D call of TRBD1 (6 bases match). This clonotype was sampled from a man aged 70-80 years with active or convalescent COVID-19. The sequenced sample consisted of peripheral blood. The sequenced DNA: TGCGCCAGCAGCTTACAGGGTGGACAGCCCCAGCATTTT. This sequence encodes CASSLQGGQPQHF. Extended through the reference TRBV5-1 and TRBJ1-5 proteins, this CDR3 yields the full variable domain: KAGVTQTPRYLIKTRGQQVTLSCSPISGHRSVSWYQQTPGQGLQFLFEYFSETQRNKGNFPGRFSGRQFSNSRSEMNVSTLELGDSALYLCASSLQGGQPQHFGDGTRLSIL.